This passage covers 17 T cell receptor beta chains from one sample sequenced in a study of T cells in localized non-small cell lung cancer. The data were produced by immunoSEQ multiplex PCR, yet TCRdb's version contains in-frame clones alone and is incomplete. Found here are 1,300 to 1,500 clones, 25% to 35% of them singletons; the top ten hold 9.5% to 13%. The sequenced sample was normal lung tissue next to the tumor, obtained before any cancer treatment. These TCRs come from a man between 40 and 69 years old with stage I lung adenocarcinoma.

This clone has a handful of counts. Here the CDR3 DNA reads TGTGCCAGCAGTTACGTAGGGGGGACCTACGAGCAGTACTTC. Translating gives CASSYVGGTYEQYF. The rearrangement uses TRBV6-8 and TRBJ2-7; D is perhaps TRBD1 or TRBD2 (6 bases each). Germline V gene lookup returns CDR1 MNHGY and CDR2 SAAAGT. V gave up 2 bases and J gave up 2 bases, with 10 bases separating them. The CDR3 runs to 14 residues.

The CDR3 DNA is TGTGCCAGCAGCACCGGACAGGGGGAAACTGAAGCTTTCTTT. Amino acids: CASSTGQGETEAFF. The V call is TRBV11-3, the J call TRBJ1-1; 10 bases fit TRBD1. Germline values: CDR1 SGHNT, CDR2 YENEEA. Trimming cost V 5 bases and J 5 bases; bases outside gene matches: 5. CDR3 length: 14 amino acids.

The rearrangement uses TRBV5-1 and TRBJ1-3; no firm D call. V dropped 0 bases and J dropped 1 base, with 5 bases sitting between them. Germline lookup yields CDR1 SGHRS and CDR2 YFSETQ. The CDR3 contains 14 residues. The CDR3 protein is CASSLEPSGNTIYF. In DNA form, the CDR3 reads TGCGCCAGCAGCTTGGAGCCGTCTGGAAACACCATATATTTT.

This chain links TRBV28 with TRBJ2-2, with D possibly matching TRBD1 (6 bases). The CDR3 is 15 amino acids. The V end was cut by 6 bases, the J end by 2 bases, with 13 bases between. Germline values: CDR1 MDHEN, CDR2 SYDVKM. The CDR3 reads CASRSTDRNTGELFF. For the CDR3, the DNA is TGTGCCAGCAGGAGCACGGACAGAAACACCGGGGAGCTGTTTTTT.

Sample share makes this clone medium-sized. This chain joins TRBV11-3 and TRBJ2-6; TRBD1 aligns across 8 bases. The J segment lost 1 base and the V segment lost 3 bases, leaving 2 bases of the junction unmatched. Looked up from germline, CDR1 is SGHNT and CDR2 is YENEEA. The length of the CDR3 is 16 residues. The CDR3 DNA follows: TGTGCCAGCAGCTTTACAGGGGGATCTGGGGCCAACGTCCTGACTTTC. Residues: CASSFTGGSGANVLTF.

This clone was counted only a few times. The chain uses TRBV11-3 and TRBJ2-3; 7 positions match TRBD2. Germline assignment: CDR1 SGHNT and CDR2 YENEEA. V shed 4 bases, J shed 0 bases, and the junction held 4 bases outside the gene matches. CDR3 length: 15 amino acids. For the CDR3, the DNA is TGTGCCAGCAGCTCACTAGCGACCAGCACAGATACGCAGTATTTT. Its protein product is CASSSLATSTDTQYF. Full variable domain (remainder filled in from reference TRBV11-3 and TRBJ2-3): EAGVVQSPRYKIIEKKQPVAFWCNPISGHNTLYWYLQNLGQGPELLIRYENEEAVDDSQLPKDRFSAERLKGVDSTLKIQPAELGDSAVYLCASSSLATSTDTQYFGPGTRLTVL.

The chain combines TRBV4-1 with TRBJ2-6; D is unclear. Per germline, CDR1 MGHRA and CDR2 YSYEKL. This CDR3 is built from 16 residues. V lost 0 bases and J 2 bases, leaving 8 bases between the germline ends. CDR3 nucleotide sequence: TGCGCCAGCAGCCAAGATATTGGAGCTGGGGCCAACGTCCTGACTTTC. Translating it yields CASSQDIGAGANVLTF.

V and J are TRBV18 and TRBJ2-7; TRBD2 aligns across 12 bases. CDR1 is KGHSH and CDR2 is LQKENI in the germline V gene. V was clipped by 5 bases and J by 5 bases; unmatched bases: 1. This CDR3 region has 13 residues. CDR3 nucleotides: TGTGCCAGCTCAGGACTAGCGGGAAACGAGCAGTACTTC. Translating gives CASSGLAGNEQYF. The variable domain in full, with the rest retrieved from reference TRBV18 and TRBJ2-7, is NAGVMQNPRHLVRRRGQEARLRCSPMKGHSHVYWYRQLPEEGLKFMVYLQKENIIDESGMPKERFSAEFPKEGPSILRIQQVVRGDSAAYFCASSGLAGNEQYFGPGTRLTVT.

This clone was observed a few times. V gene TRBV9 combines with J gene TRBJ1-2; 9 bases line up with TRBD1. Losses at the gene ends were 5 bases for V and 6 bases for J; bases not matched to a gene: 8. Looked up from germline, CDR1 is SGDLS and CDR2 is YYNGEE. The CDR3 length is 14 residues. For the CDR3, the DNA is TGTGCCAGCAGTGAACTAGGGACAGGGAATGGCTACACCTTC. This sequence encodes CASSELGTGNGYTF.

This clone is large (0.1 to 1%) in the sample. The rearrangement joins TRBV6-8 to TRBJ1-3; D remains unclear. Germline V gene lookup returns CDR1 MNHGY and CDR2 SAAAGT. V lost 5 bases, J lost 3 bases, and 14 bases lay in between. This CDR3 contains 15 residues. The CDR3 reads CASSRPSDYGNTIYF. The DNA of the CDR3 is TGTGCCAGCAGTCGACCTAGTGACTATGGAAACACCATATATTTT.

The V call is TRBV6-8, the J call TRBJ2-5; no reliable D call. Germline V gene data show CDR1 as MNHGY and CDR2 as SAAAGT. With 6 bases removed from V and 5 bases from J, the gap between germline ends came to 10 bases. The CDR3 sequence is 12 residues long. This CDR3 is CASSHIGETQYF. Here the CDR3 DNA reads TGTGCCAGCAGCCATATCGGGGAGACCCAGTACTTC.

The V gene is TRBV28, the J gene TRBJ1-5; 7 bases map to TRBD1. Germline CDR1 is MDHEN and CDR2 is SYDVKM. Trimming cost V 7 bases and J 6 bases; bases outside gene matches: 9. The CDR3 consists of 14 residues. CDR3 loop: CASTIPDRAQPQHF. CDR3 coding DNA: TGTGCCAGCACCATACCCGACAGGGCTCAGCCCCAGCATTTT.

V and J are TRBV5-1 and TRBJ2-2; 8 nucleotides align to TRBD1. Germline CDR1 and CDR2: SGHRS and YFSETQ. CDR3 length: 15 residues. The ends lost 4 bases at V and 4 bases at J; junction bases unmatched: 6. CDR3 residues: CASSQQGAGTGELFF. For the CDR3, the DNA is TGCGCCAGCAGCCAGCAGGGGGCGGGCACCGGGGAGCTGTTTTTT.

Only a few counts were recorded for this clone. V usage is TRBV28 and J usage is TRBJ1-1; D remains ambiguous. Germline assignment: CDR1 MDHEN and CDR2 SYDVKM. Trimming stripped 3 bases from V and 10 bases from J, with 12 bases between. The CDR3 consists of 12 residues. The CDR3 nucleotides are TGTGCCAGCAGTTTGCCGGGTATACGAGCTTTCTTT. It is translated as CASSLPGIRAFF.

By share of the sample, this clone is large (0.1 to 1%). The chain uses TRBV6-8 and TRBJ2-1; TRBD2 is a possible D gene (6 bases). Germline V CDR1 and CDR2: MNHGY, SAAAGT. The V gene lost 2 bases and the J gene lost 9 bases, with 14 bases spanning the gap. The CDR3 has 14 amino acids. The CDR3 spells CASSYGFRGGEQFF. The CDR3 bases are TGTGCCAGCAGTTACGGGTTTAGGGGAGGTGAGCAGTTCTTC.

This clone came up a few times. The rearrangement joins TRBV5-1 to TRBJ2-1, with 8 bases that match TRBD1. The CDR3 is 15 amino acids. CDR1 is SGHRS and CDR2 is YFSETQ in the germline V gene. Trimming removed 4 bases from V and 8 bases from J; junction bases left unmatched: 11. CDR3 in amino acids: CASSQDRETGDEQFF. The CDR3 bases are TGCGCCAGCAGCCAAGATCGAGAGACAGGGGATGAGCAGTTCTTC. The whole variable domain, filled in from reference TRBV5-1 and TRBJ2-1, reads KAGVTQTPRYLIKTRGQQVTLSCSPISGHRSVSWYQQTPGQGLQFLFEYFSETQRNKGNFPGRFSGRQFSNSRSEMNVSTLELGDSALYLCASSQDRETGDEQFFGPGTRLTVL.

The V and J genes are TRBV28 and TRBJ2-1; 7 bases agree with TRBD1. The CDR3 is 15 residues long. Trimming took 6 bases from V and 6 from J; bases not matched to a gene: 11. Per the germline V gene, CDR1 is MDHEN and CDR2 is SYDVKM. The CDR3 DNA sequence: TGTGCCAGCAGGGGAGCACAGGGGATAGGCAATGAGCAGTTCTTC. It codes for CASRGAQGIGNEQFF.